The table lists the clone carrying this T cell receptor beta chain with many counts. These data belong to a study of T cell clonality in common variable immunodeficiency. TCRdb's copy holds only in-frame clones and misses some; the assay was immunoSEQ multiplex PCR. The repertoire consists of tens of thousands of clones, none detected only once. The TCR comes from a person aged 18 to 75 in good health. The sample taken for sequencing was peripheral blood mononuclear cells.

CDR3 bases read: TGCAGTGCTACCACCGTCGACAGGCCGTTAGCTAACTATGGC. It specifies CSATTVDRPLANYG. Given in full, the CDR3 is CSATTVDRPLANYGYTF. The chain has TRBV20-1 and TRBJ1-2; a weak D match, TRBD1 (6 bases). The read stops 3 residues short of the end of the CDR3; the missing end is completed from the germline J gene. V was trimmed by 4 bases and J by 0 bases, leaving 21 bases between them. CDR3 length: 17 residues. Per germline, CDR1 DFQATT and CDR2 SNEGSKA (reference sequence).